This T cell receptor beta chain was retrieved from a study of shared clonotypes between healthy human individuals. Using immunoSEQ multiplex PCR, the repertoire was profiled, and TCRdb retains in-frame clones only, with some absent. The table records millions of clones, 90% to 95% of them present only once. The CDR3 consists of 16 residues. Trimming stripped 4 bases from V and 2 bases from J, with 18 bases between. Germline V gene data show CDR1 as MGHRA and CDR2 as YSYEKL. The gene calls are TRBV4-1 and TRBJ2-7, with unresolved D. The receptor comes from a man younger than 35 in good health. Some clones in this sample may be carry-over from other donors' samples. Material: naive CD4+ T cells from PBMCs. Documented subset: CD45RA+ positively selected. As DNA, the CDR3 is TGCGCCAGCAGCCCCCTCCCAGTTAGCTCTGCCTACGAGCAGTACTTC. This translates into CASSPLPVSSAYEQYF.